This TCR beta chain was retrieved from a study of blood T cells in healthy people across ages. The germline gives CDR1 DFQATT, CDR2 SNEGSKA (reference sequence). Trimming stripped 0 bases from V and 3 bases from J, with 28 bases between. The CDR3 is 20 residues long. Primed by a sample-barcoded 5' primer and a J-beta primer mix, a second PCR proceeded for about 6 to 12 cycles. MiXCR, run by TCRdb on the 5' RACE reads, gives a single entry per CDR3 protein. The top ten hold less than 8% of the sample, which has around 1,500,000 distinct CDR3 sequences, around 39% seen once. Sequenced sample: blood. The clonotype originates from a woman aged 18-35 years in good health. This chain connects TRBV20-1 to TRBJ2-3; D is possibly TRBD1 (6 bases). The CDR3 sequence: CSARDFLKPESYRATDTQYF. The DNA for the CDR3 is TGCAGTGCTAGAGATTTCCTGAAACCGGAGTCGTACAGGGCTACAGATACGCAGTATTTT.